The 6 T cell receptor beta chains listed next were all sequenced from one sample in a study of cytomegalovirus exposure and HLA in healthy donors. Amplification used 60 Vbeta primers and 13 Jbeta primers. Assay used: immunoSEQ multiplex PCR; TCRdb lists only in-frame clones, some missing. Of about 140,000 clones listed, around 85% are singletons. The sample consisted of PBMCs. The receptors shown here come from a woman aged 45-65 years in good health and CMV-seropositive.

V and J are TRBV4-1 and TRBJ2-4; 7 bases are a match to TRBD1. V dropped 0 bases and J dropped 8; count of bases not matched to a gene: 4. The CDR3 has 14 residues. Germline loops: CDR1 MGHRA, CDR2 YSYEKL. CDR3 sequence (DNA): TGCGCCAGCAGCCAAGAAGGGGGCGCCTACATTCAGTACTTC. Translation gives CASSQEGGAYIQYF.

J is TRBJ2-7 and V is TRBV7-3; TRBD1 matches 10 bases. Germline V lookup: CDR1 SGHTA, CDR2 FQGTGA. The V and J ends lost 5 bases and 0 bases, in that order; junction bases with no gene match: 4. There are 15 residues in the CDR3. CDR3 residues: CASSRGTGDSYEQYF. The DNA for the CDR3 is TGTGCCAGCAGCCGAGGGACAGGGGACTCCTACGAGCAGTACTTC.

The chain combines TRBV2 with TRBJ1-5; no firm D call. The V end was cut by 9 bases, the J end by 6 bases, with 15 bases between. Germline V gene lookup returns CDR1 SNHLY and CDR2 FYNNEI. The CDR3 spans 13 residues. As DNA, the CDR3 is TGTGCCAGTCTAGCGGGTCTCGGTCAGCCCCAGCATTTT. Translating it yields CASLAGLGQPQHF.

This clone was observed a few times. The chain is built from TRBV5-1 and TRBJ2-1; 7 nucleotides match TRBD1. CDR3 size: 13 residues. Germline trimming cut 0 bases from V and 6 bases from J; bases unmatched to any gene: 0. Germline CDR1 reads SGHRS; CDR2 reads YFSETQ. The CDR3 loop is CASSLDRGNEQFF. The CDR3 DNA reads TGCGCCAGCAGCTTGGACAGGGGCAATGAGCAGTTCTTC.

This rearrangement joins TRBV29-1 to TRBJ2-5; 8 bases align to TRBD1. The end of the DNA aligns better with TRBJ2-7, so the J call may be wrong. The CDR3 spans 12 residues. The germline V gene encodes CDR1 SQVTM and CDR2 ANQGSEA. The CDR3 here is CSVGQGSIEQYF. The CDR3 DNA follows: TGCAGCGTCGGACAGGGAAGCATCGAGCAGTACTTC.

This chain links TRBV19 with TRBJ2-7; D possibly corresponds to TRBD1 (5 bases). The V and J ends lost 2 bases and 3 bases respectively, with 14 bases between them. In germline, CDR1 is LNHDA, CDR2 SQIVND (reference sequence). The CDR3 has 15 amino acids. The CDR3 spells CASSIQGQVGYEQYF. The CDR3, as DNA: TGTGCCAGTAGTATACAGGGCCAGGTCGGCTACGAGCAGTACTTC.